A single sample gave rise to the 8 T cell receptor beta chains below, sequenced in a study of OX40 agonist ivuxolimab in advanced cancers. Profiled with immunoSEQ multiplex PCR; TCRdb holds only in-frame clones, not every one. The table records fewer than 65,000 clones, 82% of them present only once. The material sequenced was CD4+ or CD8+ T cells sorted from blood, taken in a trial of the OX40 agonist ivuxolimab. These receptors all stem from an adult with an advanced solid tumor such as melanoma, head and neck, liver or kidney cancer.

The chain recombines TRBV28 with TRBJ2-7, with TRBD2 matching over 10 bases. After removal of 6 bases from V and 3 bases from J, the junction contained 5 bases not matched to a gene. The germline V gene encodes CDR1 MDHEN and CDR2 SYDVKM. CDR3 length: 14 amino acids. The CDR3 sequence: CASRGAGGIYEQYF. The CDR3 DNA is TGTGCCAGCAGGGGAGCGGGAGGGATCTACGAGCAGTACTTC.

DNA for the CDR3: TGCGCCAGCAGCCAAGAATGGAGGGGCCCAGATACGCAGTATTTT. Amino acids: CASSQEWRGPDTQYF. The rearrangement joins TRBV4-1 to TRBJ2-3; maybe TRBD2 (6 bases). V was pared by 0 bases and J by 4 bases, with 11 bases between. Per germline, CDR1 MGHRA and CDR2 YSYEKL. This CDR3 region has 15 residues.

The V and J genes are TRBV30 and TRBJ2-1; TRBD2 matches at 7 bases. This CDR3 contains 16 residues. CDR1 is GTSNPN, CDR2 SVGIG, per germline (reference sequence). V lost 3 bases and J lost 9; bases outside the gene matches: 17. The CDR3 loop reads CAWSPPWAGAQGEQFF. In DNA, the CDR3 is TGTGCCTGGAGCCCACCTTGGGCGGGAGCCCAGGGTGAGCAGTTCTTC.

This chain links TRBV28 with TRBJ1-5, with D unresolved. V was shortened by 2 bases and J by 3 bases, with 8 bases between the two germline ends. In germline, CDR1 is MDHEN, CDR2 SYDVKM. The length of the CDR3 is 14 residues. The CDR3 sequence is CASSLARHNQPQHF. CDR3 coding DNA: TGTGCCAGCAGTTTAGCACGGCACAATCAGCCCCAGCATTTT.

V and J are TRBV28 and TRBJ1-3; 7 nucleotides match TRBD1. The CDR3 is 15 residues long. The ends lost 4 bases at V and 3 bases at J; junction bases unmatched: 6. Germline V gives CDR1 MDHEN, CDR2 SYDVKM. The chain's CDR3 is CASSSTDRVGNTIYF. DNA of the CDR3: TGTGCCAGCAGTTCTACTGACAGGGTTGGAAACACCATATATTTT.

The CDR3 DNA follows: TGTGCCAGCAGTGAGAACAGGGGGAAGGGCGGGGAGCTGTTTTTT. This gives the protein CASSENRGKGGELFF. The rearrangement links TRBV2 to TRBJ2-2, with 8 bases identical to TRBD1. V was pared by 3 bases and J by 7 bases, with 7 bases of the junction left unmatched. This CDR3 spans 15 amino acids. The germline gives CDR1 SNHLY, CDR2 FYNNEI.

This chain links TRBV11-2 with TRBJ1-2; tentatively, D is TRBD1 (6 bases). V was cut by 3 bases and J by 4 bases, with 12 bases left in between. This CDR3 has 14 residues. CDR1 is SGHAT and CDR2 is FQNNGV in the germline V gene. As DNA, the CDR3 is TGTGCCAGCAGCTTTCACAGGGAAAGCTATGGCTACACCTTC. It translates to CASSFHRESYGYTF.

The rearrangement joins TRBV5-4 to TRBJ1-1; D uncertain. Germline V gives CDR1 SGHNT, CDR2 YYREEE (reference sequence). The CDR3 is 15 amino acids. V dropped 3 bases and J dropped 4 bases, with 16 bases sitting between them. This CDR3 is CASSSQGRVRTEAFF. The CDR3 DNA follows: TGTGCCAGCAGCTCACAAGGGAGGGTTCGCACTGAAGCTTTCTTT.